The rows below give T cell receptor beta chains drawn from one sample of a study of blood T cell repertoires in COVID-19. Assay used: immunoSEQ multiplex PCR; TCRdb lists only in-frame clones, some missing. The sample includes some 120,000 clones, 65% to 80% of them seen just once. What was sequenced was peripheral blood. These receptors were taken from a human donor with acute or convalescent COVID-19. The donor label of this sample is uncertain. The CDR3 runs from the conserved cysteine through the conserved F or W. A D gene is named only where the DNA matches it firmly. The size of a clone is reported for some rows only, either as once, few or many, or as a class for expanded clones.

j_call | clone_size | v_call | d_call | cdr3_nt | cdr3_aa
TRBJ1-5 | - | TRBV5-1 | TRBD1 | TGCGCCAGCAGCTTGAAAAAGGGGACAGGGCTAACTAATCAGCCCCAGCATTTT | CASSLKKGTGLTNQPQHF
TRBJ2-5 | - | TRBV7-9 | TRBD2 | TGTGCCAGCAGCCGTGGACTAGCGGGAGAGACCCAGTACTTC | CASSRGLAGETQYF
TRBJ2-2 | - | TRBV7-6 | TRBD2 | TGTGCCAGCAGCTCGGTAGCGGGGGGGAACACCGGGGAGCTGTTTTTT | CASSSVAGGNTGELFF
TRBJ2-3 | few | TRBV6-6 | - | TGTGCCAGCAGTCAGACACCAGATACGCAGTATTTT | CASSQTPDTQYF
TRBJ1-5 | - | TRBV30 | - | TGTGCCTGGGGTGGACAGACTGATCAGCCCCAGCATTTT | CAWGGQTDQPQHF
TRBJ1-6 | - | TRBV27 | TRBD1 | TGTGCCAGCAGTTACGACAGGGGCAATTCACCCCTCCACTTT | CASSYDRGNSPLHF
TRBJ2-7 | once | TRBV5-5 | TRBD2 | TGTGCCAGCAGCTTTAGCGGGGGGCTGAGCTCCTACGAGCAGTACTTC | CASSFSGGLSSYEQYF
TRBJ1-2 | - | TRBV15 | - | TGTGCCACCAGCATAGGGGGAGAAGGAGGTAACTATGGCTACACCTTC | CATSIGGEGGNYGYTF
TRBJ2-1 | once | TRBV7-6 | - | TGTGCCAGCAGCCGGCTGGGGGAAGGGGGATGGAGTGAGCAGTTCTTC | CASSRLGEGGWSEQFF
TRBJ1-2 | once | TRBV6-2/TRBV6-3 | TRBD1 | TGTGCCAGCAGCCGACAGGGCTCTAACTATGGCTACACCTTC | CASSRQGSNYGYTF
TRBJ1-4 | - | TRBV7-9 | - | TGTGCCAGCAGCTTAGAGGGCGCAGGGCATTATGAAAAACTGTTTTTT | CASSLEGAGHYEKLFF
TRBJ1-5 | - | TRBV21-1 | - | TGTGCCAGCAGCAAAGCGTGCGTCGGGGGGTGGAATCAGCCCCAGCATTTT | CASSKACVGGWNQPQHF
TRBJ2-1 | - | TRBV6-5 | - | TGTGCCAGCAGTTACGGGCCACCCACCTCCTACAATGAGCAGTTCTTC | CASSYGPPTSYNEQFF
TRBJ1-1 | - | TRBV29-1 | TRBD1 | TGCAGCGTTTCTCCGGGACAGGGGGAAGCTTTCTTT | CSVSPGQGEAFF
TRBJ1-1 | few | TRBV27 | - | TGTGCCAGCAGTACCTTCGCCACAGGGACCACTGAAGCTTTCTTT | CASSTFATGTTEAFF
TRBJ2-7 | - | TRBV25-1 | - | TGTGCCAGCAGTGAGGTGGTATCGGGGTGGTCCTACGAGCAGTACTTC | CASSEVVSGWSYEQYF
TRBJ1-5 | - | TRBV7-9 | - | TGTGCCAGCAGCTTCGGGGGACGCAATCAGCCCCAGCATTTT | CASSFGGRNQPQHF
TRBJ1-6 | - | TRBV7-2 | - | TGTGCCAGCAGCCCTGGTCTCCCAGGCCCTAATTCACCCCTCCACTTT | CASSPGLPGPNSPLHF
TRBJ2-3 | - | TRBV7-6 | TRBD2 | TGTGCCAGCAGCCCTCGACTAGCGGGGGTTATTAGCACAGATACGCAGTATTTT | CASSPRLAGVISTDTQYF
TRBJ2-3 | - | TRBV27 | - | TGTGCCAGCAGTCTCTACGGGACTCAAAGGCCGGGAGATACGCAGTATTTT | CASSLYGTQRPGDTQYF
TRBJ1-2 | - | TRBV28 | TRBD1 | TGTGCCAGCAGTCCAATCCGGGACAGGGAAGGGAATGGCTACACCTTC | CASSPIRDREGNGYTF
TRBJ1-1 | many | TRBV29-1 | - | TGCAGCGTCCGACAGGAGACCCCTGCTTTCTTT | CSVRQETPAFF
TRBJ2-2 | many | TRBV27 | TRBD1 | TGTGCCAGCAGTGACAGGGGGCTTAGGACCGGGGAGCTGTTTTTT | CASSDRGLRTGELFF
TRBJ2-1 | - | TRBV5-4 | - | TGTGCCAGCAGCTTCGGGGGGCGAAACAATGAGCAGTTCTTC | CASSFGGRNNEQFF
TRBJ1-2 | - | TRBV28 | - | TGTGCCAGCAGCCCCCCCGGACAGTTCTATGGCTACACCTTC | CASSPPGQFYGYTF
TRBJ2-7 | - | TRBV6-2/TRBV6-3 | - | TGTGCCAGCAGTTTCGGTGCTAATCCTTACGAGCAGTACTTC | CASSFGANPYEQYF
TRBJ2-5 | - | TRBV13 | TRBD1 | TGTGCCAGCAGCTTTAGGCAGGGGGCAGAAGAGACCCAGTACTTC | CASSFRQGAEETQYF
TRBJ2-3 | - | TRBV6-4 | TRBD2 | TGTGCCAGCAGTGCTAGCGGGGGGGCAGATACGCAGTATTTT | CASSASGGADTQYF
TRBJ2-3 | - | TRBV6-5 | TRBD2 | TGTGCCAGCGATAGCGGGGGGGCCCCCACAGATACGCAGTATTTT | CASDSGGAPTDTQYF
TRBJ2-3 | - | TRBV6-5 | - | TGTGCCAGCAGCCCCGGGGGTAGTACAGATACGCAGTATTTT | CASSPGGSTDTQYF
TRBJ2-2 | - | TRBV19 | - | TGTGCCAGTAGTATAGTCGGGGACAGGGAGCTGTTTTTT | CASSIVGDRELFF
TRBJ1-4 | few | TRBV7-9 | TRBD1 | TGTGCCAGCAGCTTGGGACAGGGCGGCGAAAAACTGTTTTTT | CASSLGQGGEKLFF
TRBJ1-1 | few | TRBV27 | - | TGTGCCAGCAGTTTACGAGATGTCACTGAAGCTTTCTTT | CASSLRDVTEAFF
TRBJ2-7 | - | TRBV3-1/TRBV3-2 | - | TGTGCCAGCAGCCGGACTAGGGGGTTTTCCTACGAGCAGTACTTC | CASSRTRGFSYEQYF
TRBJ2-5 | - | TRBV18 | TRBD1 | TGTGCCAGCTCACCACGGACAGGCAGGGAGACCCAGTACTTC | CASSPRTGRETQYF
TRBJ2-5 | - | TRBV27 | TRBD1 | TGTGCCAGCGGGGCCTATGCAGGGGGCCTTGAGACCCAGTACTTC | CASGAYAGGLETQYF
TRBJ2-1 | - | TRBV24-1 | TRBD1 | TGTGCCACCAGCGGTAGGACAGGGTACTACAATGAGCAGTTCTTC | CATSGRTGYYNEQFF
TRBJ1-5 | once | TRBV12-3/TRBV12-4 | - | TGTGCCAGCAGTCTTAGGGGCGGACAGCCCCAGCATTTT | CASSLRGGQPQHF
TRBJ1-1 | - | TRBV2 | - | TGTGCCAGCAGGGGGGGGGCCGCCCGCGACACTGAAGCTTTCTTT | CASRGGAARDTEAFF
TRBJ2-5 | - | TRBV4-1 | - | TGCGCCAGCCAAAGGGTGGAAACTGGGAGAGAGACCCAGTACTTC | CASQRVETGRETQYF
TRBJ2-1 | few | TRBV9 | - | TGTGCCAGCAGCGTAGACCTGTCAACTATCTACAATGAGCAGTTCTTC | CASSVDLSTIYNEQFF
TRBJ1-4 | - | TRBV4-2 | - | TGTGCCAGCAGCCCCGCCGAGGGTTCAACTAATGAAAAACTGTTTTTT | CASSPAEGSTNEKLFF
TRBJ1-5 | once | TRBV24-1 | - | TGTGCCACCAGTGATTCCAGGTTATATCAGCCCCAGCATTTT | CATSDSRLYQPQHF
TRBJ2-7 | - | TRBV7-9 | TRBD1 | TGTGCCAGCAGCCCCAGACAGGGGTCCCACGAGCAGTACTTC | CASSPRQGSHEQYF
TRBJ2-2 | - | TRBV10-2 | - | TGCGCCAGCAGTAGGCAGAGGGACATTATCACCGGGGAGCTGTTTTTT | CASSRQRDIITGELFF
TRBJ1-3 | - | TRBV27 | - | TGTGCCAGCAGTCAATACCAGGGATCGGCTGGAAACACCATATATTTT | CASSQYQGSAGNTIYF
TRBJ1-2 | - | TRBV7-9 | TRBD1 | TGTGCCAGCAGCTCGGACAGGGGAGCTAACTATGGCTACACCTTC | CASSSDRGANYGYTF
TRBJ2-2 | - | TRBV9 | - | TGTGCCAGCACCGGATGGAAGGGGATGGACACCGGGGAGCTGTTTTTT | CASTGWKGMDTGELFF
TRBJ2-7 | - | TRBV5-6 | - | TGTGCCAGCAGCCTCTCCACGGTCGAGCAGTACTTC | CASSLSTVEQYF
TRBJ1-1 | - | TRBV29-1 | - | TGCAGCGTTGCCTTCGGGAACACTGAAGCTTTCTTT | CSVAFGNTEAFF